This T cell receptor beta chain originates from a study of T cells in localized non-small cell lung cancer. CDR1 is SEHNR and CDR2 is FQNEAQ in the germline V gene (reference sequence). There are 17 residues in the CDR3. V lost 2 bases to trimming and J lost 4 bases; unmatched junction nucleotides: 8. Findings and caveats of the study: Among blood samples, higher T cell density accompanied longer overall survival. Tumor trailed uninvolved adjacent lung in T cell clonality, which peaked there.

The count of this clone is one. The antigen remains unidentified. Only in-frame clones appear in the TCRdb table, and some are missing; sequencing was by immunoSEQ multiplex PCR. The table records about 59,000 clones, roughly 92% of them present only once. This clonotype was sampled from a man aged 40 to 70 with stage I lung adenocarcinoma. The chain couples TRBV7-9 to TRBJ2-2; 9 bases are shared with TRBD2. The sample here was peripheral blood, taken before any cancer treatment. The CDR3 sequence: CASSLFAGGPSTGELFF. DNA of the CDR3: TGTGCCAGCAGCTTATTCGCGGGAGGGCCGAGCACCGGGGAGCTGTTTTTT.